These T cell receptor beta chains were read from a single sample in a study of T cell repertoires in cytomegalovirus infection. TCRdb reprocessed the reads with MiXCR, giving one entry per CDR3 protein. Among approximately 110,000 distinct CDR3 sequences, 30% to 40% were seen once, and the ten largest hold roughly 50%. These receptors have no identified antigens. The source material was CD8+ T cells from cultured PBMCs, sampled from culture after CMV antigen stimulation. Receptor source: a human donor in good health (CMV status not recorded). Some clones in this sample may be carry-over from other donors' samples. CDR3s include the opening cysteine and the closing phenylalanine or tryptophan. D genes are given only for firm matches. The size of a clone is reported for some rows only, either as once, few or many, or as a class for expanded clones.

CDR3aa: CASSRDTSGTQYF
CDR3nt: TGTGCCAGCAGCCGGGACACCTCGGGGACCCAGTACTTC
v_gene: TRBV7-2
d_gene: -
j_gene: TRBJ2-5
abundance: many

CDR3aa: CASSFRDPGELFF
CDR3nt: TGTGCCAGCAGCTTTAGGGATCCCGGGGAGCTGTTTTTT
v_gene: TRBV11-3
d_gene: -
j_gene: TRBJ2-2
abundance: few

CDR3aa: CASSQFGVNTEAFF
CDR3nt: TGCGCCAGCAGCCAGTTCGGGGTGAACACTGAAGCTTTCTTT
v_gene: TRBV5-1
d_gene: -
j_gene: TRBJ1-1
abundance: -

CDR3aa: CASSYPVDRGGETQYF
CDR3nt: TGTGCCAGCAGTTACCCAGTAGACAGGGGTGGAGAGACCCAGTACTTC
v_gene: TRBV6-6
d_gene: TRBD1
j_gene: TRBJ2-5
abundance: -

CDR3aa: CASSSPLLSVETQYF
CDR3nt: TGTGCCAGCAGCTCCCCACTCCTTTCGGTGGAGACCCAGTACTTC
v_gene: TRBV7-2
d_gene: -
j_gene: TRBJ2-5
abundance: -

CDR3aa: CASFPDRVGETQYF
CDR3nt: TGTGCCAGTTTCCCGGACAGGGTAGGAGAGACCCAGTACTTC
v_gene: TRBV6-1
d_gene: TRBD1
j_gene: TRBJ2-5
abundance: -

CDR3aa: CASSTPIGGAPYNEQFF
CDR3nt: TGTGCCAGTAGTACCCCGATCGGGGGAGCCCCCTACAATGAGCAGTTCTTC
v_gene: TRBV19
d_gene: -
j_gene: TRBJ2-1
abundance: few

CDR3aa: CASSLIWGNEQFF
CDR3nt: TGTGCCAGCAGCTTGATCTGGGGTAATGAGCAGTTCTTC
v_gene: TRBV5-6
d_gene: -
j_gene: TRBJ2-1
abundance: -

CDR3aa: CASSRLFTSGGALINYEQYF
CDR3nt: TGTGCCAGCAGCCGTCTTTTTACTAGCGGGGGGGCTCTAATTAACTACGAGCAGTACTTC
v_gene: TRBV7-2
d_gene: TRBD2
j_gene: TRBJ2-7
abundance: many

CDR3aa: CASSQVEDTEAFF
CDR3nt: TGCGCCAGCAGCCAAGTAGAAGACACTGAAGCTTTCTTT
v_gene: TRBV4-1
d_gene: -
j_gene: TRBJ1-1
abundance: -

CDR3aa: CASSDGTRRFSNQPQHF
CDR3nt: TGTGCCAGCAGTGACGGGACTCGAAGATTCAGCAATCAGCCCCAGCATTTT
v_gene: TRBV6-2/TRBV6-3
d_gene: -
j_gene: TRBJ1-5
abundance: -

CDR3aa: CASSKTGTGRETQYF
CDR3nt: TGTGCCAGCAGCAAGACCGGGACAGGGCGGGAGACCCAGTACTTC
v_gene: TRBV7-3
d_gene: TRBD1
j_gene: TRBJ2-5
abundance: -

CDR3aa: CASSPEGAGNTIYF
CDR3nt: TGTGCCAGCTCACCAGAGGGTGCTGGAAACACCATATATTTT
v_gene: TRBV18
d_gene: -
j_gene: TRBJ1-3
abundance: few

CDR3aa: CASSLVGYEQYF
CDR3nt: TGTGCCAGCAGCTTGGTAGGGTACGAGCAGTACTTC
v_gene: TRBV5-6
d_gene: -
j_gene: TRBJ2-7
abundance: -

CDR3aa: CASSQEGTGVGNQPQHF
CDR3nt: TGCGCCAGCAGCCAAGAGGGGACAGGGGTTGGCAATCAGCCCCAGCATTTT
v_gene: TRBV4-1
d_gene: TRBD1
j_gene: TRBJ1-5
abundance: few

CDR3aa: CASSFPKRGQSSYEQYF
CDR3nt: TGTGCCAGCAGCTTCCCTAAGCGGGGCCAAAGCTCCTACGAGCAGTACTTC
v_gene: TRBV7-8
d_gene: TRBD2
j_gene: TRBJ2-7
abundance: few

CDR3aa: CASSLLVFWGGYGYTF
CDR3nt: TGTGCCAGCAGTTTACTGGTGTTTTGGGGGGGCTATGGCTACACCTTC
v_gene: TRBV28
d_gene: -
j_gene: TRBJ1-2
abundance: -

CDR3aa: CASSLETDRGRRDTRYF
CDR3nt: TGTGCCAGCAGCTTAGAAACGGACAGGGGCAGGAGAGATACGCGGTATTTT
v_gene: TRBV11-2
d_gene: TRBD1
j_gene: TRBJ2-3
abundance: -

CDR3aa: CASSWGTGYEQYF
CDR3nt: TGTGCCAGCAGTTGGGGGACAGGCTACGAGCAGTACTTC
v_gene: TRBV12-3/TRBV12-4
d_gene: TRBD1
j_gene: TRBJ2-7
abundance: -

CDR3aa: CASSQDPTNQPQHF
CDR3nt: TGCGCCAGCAGCCAAGATCCCACAAATCAGCCCCAGCATTTT
v_gene: TRBV4-3
d_gene: -
j_gene: TRBJ1-5
abundance: -

CDR3aa: CASSYAGGGANVLTF
CDR3nt: TGTGCCAGCAGTTACGCAGGAGGTGGGGCCAACGTCCTGACTTTC
v_gene: TRBV6-8
d_gene: -
j_gene: TRBJ2-6
abundance: -

CDR3aa: CASSLYGAVNTEAFF
CDR3nt: TGTGCCAGCAGCTTATATGGGGCTGTGAACACTGAAGCTTTCTTT
v_gene: TRBV7-2
d_gene: -
j_gene: TRBJ1-1
abundance: few

CDR3aa: CASSREASGGPLETQYF
CDR3nt: TGTGCCAGCTCACGGGAAGCTAGCGGGGGACCACTAGAGACCCAGTACTTC
v_gene: TRBV18
d_gene: TRBD2
j_gene: TRBJ2-5
abundance: -

CDR3aa: CASRDRDRGMGEQFF
CDR3nt: TGTGCCAGCAGGGACCGGGACAGGGGTATGGGTGAGCAGTTCTTC
v_gene: TRBV27
d_gene: TRBD1
j_gene: TRBJ2-1
abundance: few

CDR3aa: CASRLTDQPQHF
CDR3nt: TGTGCCAGCAGACTCACCGATCAGCCCCAGCATTTT
v_gene: TRBV12-3/TRBV12-4
d_gene: -
j_gene: TRBJ1-5
abundance: -

CDR3aa: CASSAGHDTEAFF
CDR3nt: TGTGCCAGCAGCGCGGGGCACGACACTGAAGCTTTCTTT
v_gene: TRBV9
d_gene: -
j_gene: TRBJ1-1
abundance: few

CDR3aa: CASSISGYTGELFF
CDR3nt: TGTGCCAGTAGTATCTCCGGGTACACCGGGGAGCTGTTTTTT
v_gene: TRBV19
d_gene: -
j_gene: TRBJ2-2
abundance: few

CDR3aa: CASSPHLTGFTQYTEAFF
CDR3nt: TGTGCCAGCAGCCCTCACCTGACAGGTTTTACGCAGTACACTGAAGCTTTCTTT
v_gene: TRBV5-5
d_gene: -
j_gene: TRBJ1-1
abundance: -

CDR3aa: CASSDRAYEQYF
CDR3nt: TGTGCCAGCAGTGACAGGGCGTACGAGCAGTACTTC
v_gene: TRBV6-1
d_gene: -
j_gene: TRBJ2-7
abundance: few

CDR3aa: CASSVNRANYGYTF
CDR3nt: TGTGCCAGCAGCGTGAACAGGGCTAACTATGGCTACACCTTC
v_gene: TRBV7-8
d_gene: -
j_gene: TRBJ1-2
abundance: few

CDR3aa: CASSIEGWQPQHF
CDR3nt: TGTGCCAGTAGTATCGAGGGTTGGCAGCCTCAGCATTTT
v_gene: TRBV19
d_gene: -
j_gene: TRBJ1-5
abundance: -

CDR3aa: CASSQNHYVRDRGWNEQFF
CDR3nt: TGTGCCAGCAGCCAAAACCACTATGTCCGGGACAGGGGCTGGAATGAGCAGTTCTTC
v_gene: TRBV4-2
d_gene: TRBD1
j_gene: TRBJ2-1
abundance: few

CDR3aa: CASSQAGLPNQPQHF
CDR3nt: TGTGCCAGCAGCCAAGCAGGGCTGCCCAATCAGCCCCAGCATTTT
v_gene: TRBV6-1
d_gene: -
j_gene: TRBJ1-5
abundance: few

CDR3aa: CAISFGLANEQFF
CDR3nt: TGTGCCATCAGTTTTGGGCTAGCTAATGAGCAGTTCTTC
v_gene: TRBV10-3
d_gene: -
j_gene: TRBJ2-1
abundance: many

CDR3aa: CASHLGGPYNEQFF
CDR3nt: TGTGCCAGCCACCTCGGGGGGCCATACAATGAGCAGTTCTTC
v_gene: TRBV7-2
d_gene: -
j_gene: TRBJ2-1
abundance: -

CDR3aa: CASSLDGLAGDNEQFF
CDR3nt: TGTGCCAGCAGCTTAGATGGACTAGCGGGGGACAATGAGCAGTTCTTC
v_gene: TRBV11-2
d_gene: TRBD2
j_gene: TRBJ2-1
abundance: -

CDR3aa: CASSLDSDEQFF
CDR3nt: TGTGCCAGCAGCTTAGATAGCGATGAGCAGTTCTTC
v_gene: TRBV7-8
d_gene: -
j_gene: TRBJ2-1
abundance: -

CDR3aa: CASSTSGGGNEKLFF
CDR3nt: TGTGCCAGCAGCACCTCCGGGGGCGGCAATGAAAAACTGTTTTTT
v_gene: TRBV9
d_gene: -
j_gene: TRBJ1-4
abundance: -

CDR3aa: CASSQDALNSYNEQFF
CDR3nt: TGCGCCAGCAGCCAAGATGCACTCAACTCCTACAATGAGCAGTTCTTC
v_gene: TRBV4-1
d_gene: -
j_gene: TRBJ2-1
abundance: many

CDR3aa: CASTLGDSDTGETQYF
CDR3nt: TGTGCCAGCACCTTAGGAGACAGCGATACGGGGGAGACCCAGTACTTC
v_gene: TRBV7-2
d_gene: -
j_gene: TRBJ2-5
abundance: -

CDR3aa: CASRPGTSGDRNTQYF
CDR3nt: TGTGCCAGCAGACCAGGGACTAGCGGGGACAGGAATACGCAGTATTTT
v_gene: TRBV7-9
d_gene: TRBD2
j_gene: TRBJ2-3
abundance: few

CDR3aa: CASSSVLGSSTEAFF
CDR3nt: TGTGCCAGCAGCTCGGTCTTGGGGTCCTCCACTGAAGCTTTCTTT
v_gene: TRBV7-9
d_gene: -
j_gene: TRBJ1-1
abundance: -

CDR3aa: CASSTSNYEQYF
CDR3nt: TGTGCCAGCAGTACCTCCAACTACGAGCAGTACTTC
v_gene: TRBV6-6
d_gene: -
j_gene: TRBJ2-7
abundance: -

CDR3aa: CASSYPGLAGGTKLAKNIQYF
CDR3nt: TGTGCCAGCAGTTACCCGGGACTAGCGGGGGGAACTAAGTTAGCCAAAAACATTCAGTACTTC
v_gene: TRBV6-6
d_gene: TRBD2
j_gene: TRBJ2-4
abundance: -